The T cell receptor (beta chain) described here comes from a study of blood T cell repertoires in COVID-19. In the study overall: Samples of COVID-19 (acute and convalescent) were obtained from the United States, Italy and Spain. T cells, B-cell-depleted T cells, or PBMCs supplied cDNA or gDNA.

Per the study methods: Reference gene primer amplification yielded estimated nucleated cell counts. Clones were sequenced by immunoSEQ multiplex PCR, and TCRdb holds only the in-frame ones, with some missing. That table gives V, J and clone size, and the DNA gave D and trimming. The data show nearly 200,000 clones, 82% seen once. In germline, CDR1 is MDHEN, CDR2 SYDVKM. Between the trimmed V and J ends, which lost 4 bases and 8 bases, there was a span of 8 bases. The CDR3 consists of 12 residues. Sequencing was performed on peripheral blood. The TCR sequence derives from a human donor with acute or convalescent COVID-19. The donor label of this sample is uncertain. The chain joins TRBV28 to TRBJ1-4; D is possibly TRBD1 (6 bases). The CDR3 bases are TGTGCCAGCAGTTCGGACAGCGAAAAACTGTTTTTT. Translated: CASSSDSEKLFF.